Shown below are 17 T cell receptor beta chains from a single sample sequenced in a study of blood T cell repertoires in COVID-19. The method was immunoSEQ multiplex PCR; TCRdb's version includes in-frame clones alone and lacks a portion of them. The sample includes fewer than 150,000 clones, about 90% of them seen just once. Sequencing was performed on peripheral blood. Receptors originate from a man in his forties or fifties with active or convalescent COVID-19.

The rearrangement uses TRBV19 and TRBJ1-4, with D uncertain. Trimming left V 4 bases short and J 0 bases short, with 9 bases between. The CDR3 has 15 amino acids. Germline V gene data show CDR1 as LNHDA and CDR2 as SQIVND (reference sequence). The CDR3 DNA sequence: TGTGCCAGTAGTACATTTTTTGCAACTAATGAAAAACTGTTTTTT. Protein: CASSTFFATNEKLFF.

CDR3 protein: CASSEAPAPEGEKLFF. CDR3 sequence (DNA): TGTGCCAGCAGTGAAGCGCCGGCCCCGGAGGGTGAAAAACTGTTTTTT. This chain uses TRBV2 with TRBJ1-4; D gene unclear. Germline CDR1 and CDR2: SNHLY and FYNNEI. Trimming pared 0 bases from V and 7 bases from J, leaving 15 bases between. CDR3 length: 16 residues.

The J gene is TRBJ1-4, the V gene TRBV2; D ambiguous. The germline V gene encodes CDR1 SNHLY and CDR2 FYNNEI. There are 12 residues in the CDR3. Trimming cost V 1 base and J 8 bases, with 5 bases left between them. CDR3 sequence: CASSEDSEKLFF. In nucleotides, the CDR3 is TGTGCCAGCAGTGAAGATTCGGAAAAACTGTTTTTT.

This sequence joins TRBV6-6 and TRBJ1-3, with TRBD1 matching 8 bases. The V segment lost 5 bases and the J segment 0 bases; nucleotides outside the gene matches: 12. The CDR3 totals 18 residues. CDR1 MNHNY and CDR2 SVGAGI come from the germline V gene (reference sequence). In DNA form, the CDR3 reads TGTGCCAGCAGTCCAACGGACAGGGACCTTTCCTCTGGAAACACCATATATTTT. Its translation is CASSPTDRDLSSGNTIYF.

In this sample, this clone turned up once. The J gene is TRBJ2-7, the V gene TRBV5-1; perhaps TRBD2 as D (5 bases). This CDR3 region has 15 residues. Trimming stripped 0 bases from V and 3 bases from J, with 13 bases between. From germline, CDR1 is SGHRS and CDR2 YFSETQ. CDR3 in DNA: TGCGCCAGCAGCTTGGGTCTAGCCCAAATCTACGAGCAGTACTTC. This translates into CASSLGLAQIYEQYF.

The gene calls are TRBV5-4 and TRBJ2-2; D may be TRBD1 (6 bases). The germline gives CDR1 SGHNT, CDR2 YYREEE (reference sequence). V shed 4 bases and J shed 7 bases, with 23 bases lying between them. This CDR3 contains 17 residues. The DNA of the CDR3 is TGTGCCAGCAGCCCAAACCTCCGGGACATGGGGGTCGGGGAGCTGTTTTTT. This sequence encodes CASSPNLRDMGVGELFF.

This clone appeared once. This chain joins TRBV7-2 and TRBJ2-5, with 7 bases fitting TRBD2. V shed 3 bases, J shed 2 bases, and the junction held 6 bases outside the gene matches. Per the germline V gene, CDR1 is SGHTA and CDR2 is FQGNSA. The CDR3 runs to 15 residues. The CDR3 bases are TGTGCCAGCAGCTTGGGATCTAGCGGTCAAGAGACCCAGTACTTC. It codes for CASSLGSSGQETQYF.

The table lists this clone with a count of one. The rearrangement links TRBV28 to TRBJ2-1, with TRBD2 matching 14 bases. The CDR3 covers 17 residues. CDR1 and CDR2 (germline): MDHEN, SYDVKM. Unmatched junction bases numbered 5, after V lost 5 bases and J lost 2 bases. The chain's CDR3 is CASSGGTSGSTYNEQFF. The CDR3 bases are TGTGCCAGCAGTGGGGGGACTAGCGGGAGTACCTACAATGAGCAGTTCTTC.

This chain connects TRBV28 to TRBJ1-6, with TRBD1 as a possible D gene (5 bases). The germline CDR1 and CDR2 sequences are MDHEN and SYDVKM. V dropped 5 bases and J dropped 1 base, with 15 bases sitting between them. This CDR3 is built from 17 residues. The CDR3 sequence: CASSDQGGRSYNSPLHF. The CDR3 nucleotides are TGTGCCAGCAGTGACCAGGGTGGTCGATCCTATAATTCACCCCTCCACTTT.

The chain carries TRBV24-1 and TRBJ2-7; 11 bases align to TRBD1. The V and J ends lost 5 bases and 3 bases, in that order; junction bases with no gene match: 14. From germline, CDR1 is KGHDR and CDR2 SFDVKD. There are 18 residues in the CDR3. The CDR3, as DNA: TGTGCCACCAGTGCGAACACAACCGGGGACAGGGGGTTCTACGAGCAGTACTTC. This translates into CATSANTTGDRGFYEQYF.

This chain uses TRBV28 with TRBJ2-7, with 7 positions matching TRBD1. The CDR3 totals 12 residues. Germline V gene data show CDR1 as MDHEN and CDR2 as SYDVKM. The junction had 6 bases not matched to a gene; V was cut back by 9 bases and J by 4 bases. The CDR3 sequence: CASGTEPYEQYF. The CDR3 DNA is TGTGCCAGTGGGACAGAACCTTACGAGCAGTACTTC. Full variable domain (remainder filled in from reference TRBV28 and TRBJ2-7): DVKVTQSSRYLVKRTGEKVFLECVQDMDHENMFWYRQDPGLGLRLIYFSYDVKMKEKGDIPEGYSVSREKKERFSLILESASTNQTSMYLCASGTEPYEQYFGPGTRLTVT.

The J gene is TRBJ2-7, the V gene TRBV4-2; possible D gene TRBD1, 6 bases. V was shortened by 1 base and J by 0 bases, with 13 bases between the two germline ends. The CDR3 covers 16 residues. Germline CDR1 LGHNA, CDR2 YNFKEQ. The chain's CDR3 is CASSQGGNRVSYEQYF. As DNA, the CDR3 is TGTGCCAGCAGCCAAGGAGGAAACAGGGTCTCCTACGAGCAGTACTTC.

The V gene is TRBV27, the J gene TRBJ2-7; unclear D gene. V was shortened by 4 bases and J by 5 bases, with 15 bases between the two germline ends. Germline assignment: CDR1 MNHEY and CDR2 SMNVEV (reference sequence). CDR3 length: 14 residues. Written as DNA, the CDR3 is TGTGCCAGCAGTTCTTTAGGCCCTCAGGACGAGCAGTACTTC. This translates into CASSSLGPQDEQYF.

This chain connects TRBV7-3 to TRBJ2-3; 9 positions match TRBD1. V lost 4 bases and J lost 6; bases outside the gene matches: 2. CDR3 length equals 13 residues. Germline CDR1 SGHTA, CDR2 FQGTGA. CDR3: CASSWTGADTQYF. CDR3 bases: TGTGCCAGCAGCTGGACAGGGGCTGATACGCAGTATTTT.

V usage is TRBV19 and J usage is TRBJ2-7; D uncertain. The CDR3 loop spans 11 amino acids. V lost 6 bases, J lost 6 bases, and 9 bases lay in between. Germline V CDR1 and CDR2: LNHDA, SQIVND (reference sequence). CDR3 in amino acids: CASSQVCEQYF. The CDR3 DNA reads TGTGCCAGTAGCCAGGTCTGCGAGCAGTACTTC.

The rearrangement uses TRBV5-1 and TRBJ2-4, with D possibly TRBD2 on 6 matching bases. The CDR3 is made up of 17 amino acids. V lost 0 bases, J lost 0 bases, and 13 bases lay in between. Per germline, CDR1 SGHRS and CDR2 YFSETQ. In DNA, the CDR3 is TGCGCCAGCAGCTTGGGGCGGGACCCCTTAGCCAAAAACATTCAGTACTTC. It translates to CASSLGRDPLAKNIQYF.

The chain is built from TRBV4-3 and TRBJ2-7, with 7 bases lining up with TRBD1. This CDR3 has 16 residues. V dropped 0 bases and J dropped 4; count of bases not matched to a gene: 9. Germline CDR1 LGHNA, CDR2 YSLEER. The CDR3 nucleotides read TGCGCCAGCAGCCAAGAATTTTCGGGACAGACTTACGAGCAGTACTTC. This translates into CASSQEFSGQTYEQYF.